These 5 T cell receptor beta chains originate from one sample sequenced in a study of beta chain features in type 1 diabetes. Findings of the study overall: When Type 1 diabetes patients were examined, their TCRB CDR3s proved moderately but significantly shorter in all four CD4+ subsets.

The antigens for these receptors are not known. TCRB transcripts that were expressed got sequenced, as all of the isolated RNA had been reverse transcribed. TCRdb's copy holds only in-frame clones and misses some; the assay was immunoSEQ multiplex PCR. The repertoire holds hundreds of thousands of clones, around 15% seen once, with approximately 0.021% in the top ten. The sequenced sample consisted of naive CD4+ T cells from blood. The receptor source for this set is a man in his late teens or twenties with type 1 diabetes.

CDR3 bases: TGTGCCAGCAGTTTTGCGGGGGGCGCTGAAGCTTTCTTT. It codes for CASSFAGGAEAFF. The chain has TRBV27 and TRBJ1-1, with D possibly matching TRBD1 (6 bases). The V gene's germline CDR1 is MNHEY and CDR2 SMNVEV (reference sequence). Trimming stripped 3 bases from V and 6 bases from J, with 11 bases between. The CDR3 is made up of 13 amino acids.

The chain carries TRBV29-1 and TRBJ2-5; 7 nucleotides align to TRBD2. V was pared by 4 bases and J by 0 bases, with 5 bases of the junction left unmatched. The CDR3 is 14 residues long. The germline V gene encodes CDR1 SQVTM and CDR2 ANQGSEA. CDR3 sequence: CSVGGGLYQETQYF. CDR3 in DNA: TGCAGCGTTGGGGGGGGACTGTACCAAGAGACCCAGTACTTC.

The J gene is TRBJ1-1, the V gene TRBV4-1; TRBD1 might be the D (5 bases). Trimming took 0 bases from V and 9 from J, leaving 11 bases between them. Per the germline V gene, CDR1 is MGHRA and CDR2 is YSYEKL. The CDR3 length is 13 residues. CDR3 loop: CASSQDGGDKAFF. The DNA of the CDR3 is TGCGCCAGCAGCCAAGATGGGGGAGACAAAGCTTTCTTT.

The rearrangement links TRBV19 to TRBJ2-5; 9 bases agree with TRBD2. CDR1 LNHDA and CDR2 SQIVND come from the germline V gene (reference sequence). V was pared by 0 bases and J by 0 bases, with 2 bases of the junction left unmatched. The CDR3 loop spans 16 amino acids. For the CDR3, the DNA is TGTGCCAGTAGTATAGACCAGCGGGGGGACCAAGAGACCCAGTACTTC. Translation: CASSIDQRGDQETQYF.

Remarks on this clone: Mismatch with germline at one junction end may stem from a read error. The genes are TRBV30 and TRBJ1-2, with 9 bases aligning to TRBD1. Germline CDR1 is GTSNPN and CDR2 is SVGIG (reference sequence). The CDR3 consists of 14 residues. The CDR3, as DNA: TGTGCCCGGAGGGGGACAGGGATAAACTATGGCTACACCTTC. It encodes CARRGTGINYGYTF.